This TCR beta chain came from a study of cytomegalovirus exposure and HLA in healthy donors. Amplification used 60 Vbeta primers and 13 Jbeta primers. Clones were sequenced by immunoSEQ multiplex PCR, and TCRdb holds only the in-frame ones, with some missing. Found here are about 190,000 clones, more than 65% of them singletons; the top ten hold around 3.2%. This clone was counted a single time. Its cognate antigen is unknown. The study's findings and limits: The study found most TCR sequences rare, yet found some public TCRs in many donors.

The CDR3 runs 16 residues. CDR1 is MNHNS and CDR2 is SASEGT in the germline V gene. The trim removed 0 bases at V and 2 bases at J, leaving 7 bases unmatched. The receptor was isolated from a woman under 40 in good health and CMV-seropositive. The chain carries TRBV6-1 and TRBJ2-7, with 7 bases aligning to TRBD1. The specimen sequenced was PBMCs. DNA for the CDR3: TGTGCCAGCAGTGAAGCGGGGCAGGGGGACACCTACGAGCAGTACTTC. Amino acid sequence: CASSEAGQGDTYEQYF.